What follows are 17 T cell receptor beta chains derived from one specimen sequenced in a study of T cell responses to AZD1222 COVID-19 vaccine. Sequencing was performed with immunoSEQ multiplex PCR; in TCRdb, only in-frame clones are kept and a portion is missing. The repertoire holds under 150,000 clones, with over 75% as singletons. The sequenced sample was peripheral blood, obtained 28 days after the second dose of the MenACWY control vaccine. The receptors originated from an adult who received the MenACWY meningococcal vaccine as a control.

The chain links TRBV19 to TRBJ1-5; no clear D gene. The ends were cut back, 5 bases at V and 7 bases at J, with 15 bases in the middle. The V gene's germline CDR1 is LNHDA and CDR2 SQIVND (reference sequence). The CDR3 extends over 14 amino acids. CDR3 nucleotides: TGTGCCAGTAGTGGAGATGACCGGGTACAGCCCCAGCATTTT. It is translated as CASSGDDRVQPQHF.

The CDR3 nucleotides read TGTGCCAGCAGCTTAGCGGACAGAGAGAACACCTTC. It encodes CASSLADRENTF. The rearrangement uses TRBV11-2 and TRBJ1-2; possibly TRBD1 for D (6 bases). This CDR3 is built from 12 residues. CDR1 and CDR2 (germline): SGHAT, FQNNGV. The V gene lost 1 base and the J gene lost 12 bases, with 12 bases spanning the gap.

This clone was detected only once. The rearrangement joins TRBV6-1 to TRBJ2-3; D is perhaps TRBD1 (6 bases). Trimming shortened V by 4 bases and J by 0 bases, and 14 bases separated the two germline ends. The CDR3 consists of 16 residues. Germline V CDR1 and CDR2: MNHNS, SASEGT. The DNA of the CDR3 is TGTGCCAGCAGTGGGGACATGTTTTCTAGCACAGATACGCAGTATTTT. Encoded protein: CASSGDMFSSTDTQYF.

The V gene is TRBV5-6, the J gene TRBJ1-3, with D unresolved. CDR3 length: 17 residues. Per germline, CDR1 SGHDT and CDR2 YYEEEE. Trimming shortened V by 6 bases and J by 0 bases, and 19 bases separated the two germline ends. CDR3 amino acids: CASTSLLGGSSGNTIYF. CDR3 nucleotide sequence: TGTGCCAGCACCAGCCTACTGGGAGGAAGCTCTGGAAACACCATATATTTT.

This rearrangement joins TRBV5-6 to TRBJ2-2, with D unresolved. V was shortened by 0 bases and J by 6 bases, with 6 bases between the two germline ends. Germline lookup yields CDR1 SGHDT and CDR2 YYEEEE. The CDR3 consists of 13 residues. Written as DNA, the CDR3 is TGTGCCAGCAGCTTGGCTAGTCCCGGGGAGCTGTTTTTT. Its translation: CASSLASPGELFF.

This clone was observed once. The V gene is TRBV23-1, the J gene TRBJ2-3; D gene uncertain. TRBV23-1 is an ORF, and what it does is uncertain. V lost 4 bases and J lost 2, with 7 bases in between. The CDR3 has 13 residues. The CDR3 reads CASSLDITDTQYF. The CDR3 DNA follows: TGCGCCAGCAGTCTCGATATCACAGATACGCAGTATTTT.

This chain links TRBV7-8 with TRBJ1-1; 9 bases line up with TRBD1. The CDR3 spans 15 residues. In germline, CDR1 is SGHVS, CDR2 FQNEAQ. V lost 5 bases, J lost 4 bases, and 8 bases stayed unmatched. CDR3 in DNA: TGTGCCAGCAGCACATCCGGGACAGGGATCACTGAAGCTTTCTTT. Its protein is CASSTSGTGITEAFF.

This rearrangement joins TRBV5-1 to TRBJ2-2; 9 bases are a match to TRBD2. Germline CDR1 SGHRS, CDR2 YFSETQ. V lost 3 bases to trimming and J lost 0 bases; unmatched junction nucleotides: 6. The CDR3 loop spans 17 amino acids. CDR3 DNA: TGCGCCAGCAGCTCGACTGGCGGGGGGGCGAACACCGGGGAGCTGTTTTTT. This sequence encodes CASSSTGGGANTGELFF.

The chain couples TRBV6-6 to TRBJ2-6; possibly TRBD2 for D (5 bases). The CDR3 length is 16 residues. CDR1 is MNHNY, CDR2 SVGAGI, per germline (reference sequence). V gave up 4 bases and J gave up 2 bases, with 12 bases separating them. CDR3 region: CASSSRGIAGANVLTF. CDR3 nucleotides: TGTGCCAGCAGTTCTCGAGGGATAGCTGGGGCCAACGTCCTGACTTTC.

This clone was observed a single time. V gene TRBV5-1 combines with J gene TRBJ1-2, with 7 bases fitting TRBD1. Germline lookup yields CDR1 SGHRS and CDR2 YFSETQ. The V gene end was trimmed by 4 bases and the J gene end by 2 bases; junction bases not matched to a gene: 11. This CDR3 region has 16 residues. The CDR3 region is CASSVGTVDKNYGYTF. The CDR3 region has the DNA TGCGCCAGCAGCGTAGGGACAGTTGATAAGAACTATGGCTACACCTTC.

The chain has TRBV4-2 and TRBJ2-3; TRBD2 matches 10 bases. Trimming removed 4 bases from V and 4 bases from J; junction bases left unmatched: 11. The germline gives CDR1 LGHNA, CDR2 YNFKEQ. The CDR3 runs to 17 residues. CDR3 sequence: CASSPLTGTSDPDTQYF. CDR3 in DNA: TGTGCCAGCAGCCCCTTAACCGGGACTAGCGATCCAGATACGCAGTATTTT.

The rearrangement joins TRBV5-6 to TRBJ1-5, with D perhaps TRBD1 (6 bases). CDR3 length: 15 amino acids. Germline assignment: CDR1 SGHDT and CDR2 YYEEEE. The V gene lost 2 bases and the J gene lost 4 bases, with 13 bases spanning the gap. The CDR3 nucleotides are TGTGCCAGCAGCTTTGGGGGCGCGTGGAATCAGCCCCAGCATTTT. As protein: CASSFGGAWNQPQHF. The whole variable domain, filled in from reference TRBV5-6 and TRBJ1-5, reads DAGVTQSPTHLIKTRGQQVTLRCSPKSGHDTVSWYQQALGQGPQFIFQYYEEEERQRGNFPDRFSGHQFPNYSSELNVNALLLGDSALYLCASSFGGAWNQPQHFGDGTRLSIL.

The chain combines TRBV29-1 with TRBJ1-2, with a weak D call TRBD1 (6 bases). This CDR3 is 13 amino acids long. Trimming cost V 7 bases and J 4 bases, with 16 bases left between them. Germline values: CDR1 SQVTM, CDR2 ANQGSEA. CDR3 region: CSAFKGGRYGYTF. CDR3 DNA sequence: TGCAGCGCCTTTAAGGGGGGCCGCTATGGCTACACCTTC.

This rearrangement joins TRBV6-1 to TRBJ1-2; TRBD1 agrees at 8 bases. The CDR3 runs 13 residues. CDR1 and CDR2 (germline): MNHNS, SASEGT. Germline trimming cut 8 bases from V and 4 bases from J; bases unmatched to any gene: 6. The CDR3 sequence is CASLTGAGYGYTF. The CDR3 DNA follows: TGTGCCAGCCTGACAGGGGCAGGCTATGGCTACACCTTC.

This chain links TRBV5-4 with TRBJ2-2; D unclear. CDR3 size: 16 residues. In germline, CDR1 is SGHNT, CDR2 YYREEE (reference sequence). The V end lost 4 bases, the J end lost 0 bases, and 13 bases lay between the germline ends. The CDR3 nucleotides read TGTGCCAGCAGCCCGGCCCTGCTCGCGAACACCGGGGAGCTGTTTTTT. Amino acids: CASSPALLANTGELFF.

The J gene is TRBJ1-2, the V gene TRBV5-5; 8 bases map to TRBD1. Germline V gene sequence: CDR1 SGHKS, CDR2 YYEKEE (reference sequence). This CDR3 has 16 residues. The J segment lost 5 bases and the V segment lost 0 bases, leaving 9 bases of the junction unmatched. CDR3 bases: TGTGCCAGCAGCTTGGCCGGACAGGGAGTATTATATGGCTACACCTTC. Protein: CASSLAGQGVLYGYTF.

V and J are TRBV7-2 and TRBJ2-5, with D possibly being TRBD1 or TRBD2 (5 bases each). The ends were cut back, 1 base at V and 4 bases at J, with 13 bases in the middle. This CDR3 has 15 residues. CDR1 and CDR2 from the germline V gene are SGHTA and FQGNSA. CDR3: CASSLGGGGVETQYF. The CDR3 nucleotides are TGTGCCAGCAGCTTAGGTGGGGGTGGTGTAGAGACCCAGTACTTC.